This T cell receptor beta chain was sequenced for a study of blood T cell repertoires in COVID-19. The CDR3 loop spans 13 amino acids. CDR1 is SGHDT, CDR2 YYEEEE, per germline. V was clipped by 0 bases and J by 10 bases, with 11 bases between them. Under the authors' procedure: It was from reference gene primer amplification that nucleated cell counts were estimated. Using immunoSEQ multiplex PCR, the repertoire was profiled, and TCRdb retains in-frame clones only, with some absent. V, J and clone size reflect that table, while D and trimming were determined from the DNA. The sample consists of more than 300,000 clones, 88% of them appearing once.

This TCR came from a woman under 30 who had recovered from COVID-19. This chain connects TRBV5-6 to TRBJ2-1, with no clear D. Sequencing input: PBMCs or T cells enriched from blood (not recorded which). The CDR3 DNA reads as TGTGCCAGCAGCTTGGTTGACATAGGAGAGCAGTTCTTC. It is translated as CASSLVDIGEQFF.